These 29 T cell receptor beta chains came from one sample sequenced in a study of blood T cell repertoires in COVID-19. The table came from immunoSEQ multiplex PCR; TCRdb's copy has only in-frame clones and leaves some out. The repertoire includes around 190,000 clones, approximately 84% of them detected once, and 3.2% sits in the top ten. Sequenced material: PBMCs or T cells enriched from blood (not recorded which). Receptors were obtained from a woman younger than 45 who had recovered from COVID-19.

This clone has just a few counts. The chain links TRBV18 to TRBJ1-2; the match to TRBD1 covers 8 bases. This CDR3 is built from 15 residues. The V gene end was trimmed by 3 bases and the J gene end by 6 bases; junction bases not matched to a gene: 9. CDR1 is KGHSH and CDR2 is LQKENI in the germline V gene. CDR3 bases: TGTGCCAGCTCACCCTCGGACAGGGCGGTGGATGGCTACACCTTC. Residues: CASSPSDRAVDGYTF.

This clone has only a few counts. V is TRBV5-1 and J is TRBJ2-5; perhaps TRBD1 as D (6 bases). Germline CDR1 is SGHRS and CDR2 is YFSETQ. The CDR3 is made up of 16 amino acids. V gave up 0 bases and J gave up 0 bases, with 12 bases separating them. Written as DNA, the CDR3 is TGCGCCAGCAGCTTGGCAGGGGTTGGACACCAAGAGACCCAGTACTTC. Translated, it gives CASSLAGVGHQETQYF.

In this sample, this clone turned up once. This chain links TRBV12-3 or TRBV12-4 with TRBJ2-5; 8 nucleotides line up with TRBD2. The CDR3 is made up of 12 amino acids. V was pared by 8 bases and J by 7 bases, with 6 bases of the junction left unmatched. The DNA of the CDR3 is TGTGCCAGCCGACGGGCGGGGGGGACCCAGTACTTC. Translation gives CASRRAGGTQYF.

This chain connects TRBV3-1 (or the pseudogene TRBV3-2) to TRBJ1-2; D not resolved. This CDR3 has 15 amino acids. Trimming removed 0 bases at V and 6 bases at J, with 14 bases between. CDR1 is LGHDT, CDR2 YNNKEL, per germline (reference sequence). The CDR3, as DNA: TGTGCCAGCAGCCAAGACTTTAAGACAATAGATGGCTACACCTTC. Protein product: CASSQDFKTIDGYTF.

This clone was found a few times. The chain recombines TRBV12-5 with TRBJ1-2; perhaps TRBD1 as D (6 bases). CDR1 and CDR2 from the germline V gene are LGHNT and FRNRAP. The V end was cut by 7 bases, the J end by 2 bases, with 11 bases between. The CDR3 runs 13 residues. The CDR3 DNA reads TGTGCTAGTGCCCCGAGGGGGAACTATGGCTACACCTTC. Translating gives CASAPRGNYGYTF.

This chain links TRBV5-6 with TRBJ1-4; weak D call: TRBD1 (5 bases). Trimming pared 1 base from V and 0 bases from J, leaving 13 bases between. The CDR3 totals 17 residues. CDR1 is SGHDT, CDR2 YYEEEE, per germline. The CDR3 region is CASSLNQGLATNEKLFF. The CDR3 DNA is TGTGCCAGCAGCTTGAATCAGGGCCTTGCAACTAATGAAAAACTGTTTTTT.

The rearrangement uses TRBV11-2 and TRBJ2-3; 9 nucleotides agree with TRBD1. Germline V CDR1 and CDR2: SGHAT, FQNNGV. This CDR3 contains 15 residues. V was clipped by 6 bases and J by 4 bases; unmatched bases: 8. The CDR3 loop reads CASRTGTGRSDTQYF. The CDR3 coding sequence is TGTGCCAGCAGGACCGGGACAGGGAGGTCAGATACGCAGTATTTT.

This chain connects TRBV2 to TRBJ1-2, with D tentatively TRBD1 (6 bases). Trimming took off 3 bases at V and 4 bases at J, with 12 bases between the two ends. The CDR3 is 14 residues long. Germline CDR1 is SNHLY and CDR2 is FYNNEI. CDR3 DNA: TGTGCCAGCAGTGACCCGAGGGGGTCCTATGGCTACACCTTC. It encodes CASSDPRGSYGYTF.

The genes are TRBV2 and TRBJ1-5; 10 bases fit TRBD1. Unmatched junction bases numbered 5, after V lost 6 bases and J lost 9 bases. Germline values: CDR1 SNHLY, CDR2 FYNNEI. The CDR3 is 13 amino acids. The CDR3 nucleotides are TGTGCCAGCAGCGGACAGGGGGGGTGGCCCCAGCATTTT. Its protein is CASSGQGGWPQHF. The full variable domain, completed using reference TRBV2 and TRBJ1-5, is EPEVTQTPSHQVTQMGQEVILRCVPISNHLYFYWYRQILGQKVEFLVSFYNNEISEKSEIFDDQFSVERPDGSNFTLKIRSTKLEDSAMYFCASSGQGGWPQHFGDGTRLSIL.

CDR3: CASSYRGNTEAFF. In DNA form, the CDR3 reads TGTGCCAGCAGTTATAGGGGAAACACTGAAGCTTTCTTT. The chain couples TRBV28 to TRBJ1-1; weak D call: TRBD1 (5 bases). Between the trimmed V and J ends, which lost 4 bases and 2 bases, there was a span of 8 bases. The CDR3 covers 13 residues. Germline CDR1 and CDR2: MDHEN and SYDVKM.

This chain uses TRBV11-3 with TRBJ1-1, with TRBD1 identical over 7 bases. V gave up 5 bases and J gave up 1 base; unmatched junction bases: 7. Germline lookup yields CDR1 SGHNT and CDR2 YENEEA. There are 15 residues in the CDR3. CDR3 DNA: TGTGCCAGCAGCCGCACGACAGGGAGGAACACTGAAGCTTTCTTT. This encodes CASSRTTGRNTEAFF.

The chain's CDR3 is CASSILGRQGGNQPQHF. In DNA, the CDR3 is TGTGCCAGTAGTATCTTAGGGCGGCAGGGTGGTAATCAGCCCCAGCATTTT. The chain combines TRBV19 with TRBJ1-5, with D possibly matching TRBD1 (5 bases). Trimming pared 3 bases from V and 4 bases from J, leaving 19 bases between. There are 17 residues in the CDR3. Germline assignment: CDR1 LNHDA and CDR2 SQIVND (reference sequence).

V gene TRBV7-9 combines with J gene TRBJ2-4; D might be TRBD1 (5 bases). The germline V gene has CDR1 SEHNR and CDR2 FQNEAQ (reference sequence). Trimming removed 5 bases from V and 6 bases from J, with 14 bases in between. CDR3 size: 14 residues. This chain's CDR3 is CASSHDPQGNIQYF. In DNA form, the CDR3 reads TGTGCCAGCAGCCACGACCCGCAGGGAAACATTCAGTACTTC.

This rearrangement joins TRBV7-9 to TRBJ1-1, with 9 bases that match TRBD1. Germline CDR1 is SEHNR and CDR2 is FQNEAQ (reference sequence). The V and J ends lost 3 bases and 4 bases, in that order; junction bases with no gene match: 12. The CDR3 consists of 17 residues. The CDR3 sequence: CASSLGQGVILRTEAFF. The DNA for the CDR3 is TGTGCCAGCAGCTTGGGACAGGGTGTGATACTTCGCACTGAAGCTTTCTTT.

This clone was detected only a few times. CDR3 sequence: CASSARPRTGGRSRNQPQHF. The CDR3 DNA is TGTGCCAGCAGCGCCCGCCCCCGGACAGGGGGGCGTTCAAGAAATCAGCCCCAGCATTTT. The chain joins TRBV2 to TRBJ1-5, with TRBD1 matching 10 bases. The ends lost 6 bases at V and 4 bases at J; junction bases unmatched: 21. Germline V gene sequence: CDR1 SNHLY, CDR2 FYNNEI. The CDR3 totals 20 residues.

This clone appeared once. The chain uses TRBV6-4 and TRBJ2-3; 9 bases are a match to TRBD2. The CDR3 sequence is 16 residues long. Per the germline V gene, CDR1 is MRHNA and CDR2 is SNTAGT. V lost 5 bases to trimming and J lost 4 bases; unmatched junction nucleotides: 10. This CDR3 is CASSQTSGGGADTQYF. CDR3 coding DNA: TGTGCCAGCAGTCAGACTAGCGGAGGGGGAGCAGATACGCAGTATTTT.

The chain joins TRBV5-1 to TRBJ2-1, with TRBD2 matching 14 bases. V was clipped by 0 bases and J by 5 bases; unmatched bases: 1. CDR3 length: 16 residues. Germline lookup yields CDR1 SGHRS and CDR2 YFSETQ. The CDR3 is CASSLGGLAGDNEQFF. Here the CDR3 DNA reads TGCGCCAGCAGCTTGGGGGGACTAGCGGGAGACAATGAGCAGTTCTTC.

The rearrangement joins TRBV28 to TRBJ2-5, with TRBD2 as a possible D gene (6 bases). Trimming pared 3 bases from V and 4 bases from J, leaving 27 bases between. CDR1 MDHEN and CDR2 SYDVKM come from the germline V gene. CDR3 length: 19 amino acids. DNA for the CDR3: TGTGCCAGCAGTTTCCCGGGGACTTCGAGGTACCAAATACGAGAGACCCAGTACTTC. Its translation is CASSFPGTSRYQIRETQYF.

J is TRBJ1-2 and V is TRBV9; D is unclear. The CDR3 extends over 18 amino acids. V was shortened by 0 bases and J by 4 bases, with 22 bases between the two germline ends. The germline CDR1 and CDR2 sequences are SGDLS and YYNGEE. The CDR3: CASSVGHPSGIMGYGYTF. The DNA for the CDR3 is TGTGCCAGCAGCGTAGGGCACCCCTCCGGGATAATGGGCTATGGCTACACCTTC.

The rearrangement uses TRBV7-3 and TRBJ2-1; 7 nucleotides match TRBD2. The CDR3 length is 15 residues. Germline CDR1 and CDR2: SGHTA and FQGTGA. V was pared by 4 bases and J by 8 bases, with 11 bases of the junction left unmatched. The DNA of the CDR3 is TGTGCCAGCAGCTACTCCGCTGGCGGGAGATATGAGCAGTTCTTC. It encodes CASSYSAGGRYEQFF.

The chain couples TRBV7-6 to TRBJ1-2, with 12 bases that match TRBD1. The J segment lost 4 bases and the V segment lost 5 bases, leaving 8 bases of the junction unmatched. CDR3 size: 16 residues. Germline V CDR1 and CDR2: SGHVS, FNYEAQ. This CDR3 reads CASSPGTGGSFYGYTF. In DNA, the CDR3 is TGTGCCAGCAGCCCGGGGACAGGGGGCTCTTTCTATGGCTACACCTTC.

This chain uses TRBV20-1 with TRBJ1-2; unclear D gene. Between the trimmed V and J ends, which lost 4 bases and 4 bases, there was a span of 7 bases. Germline V gene sequence: CDR1 DFQATT, CDR2 SNEGSKA (reference sequence). The CDR3 sequence is 11 residues long. The CDR3 region is CSANFGYGYTF. Written as DNA, the CDR3 is TGCAGTGCTAACTTCGGCTATGGCTACACCTTC.

A note on this clone: A junction end diverges from the germline sequence, so it may reflect a read error. The chain joins TRBV15 to TRBJ1-2; 9 bases agree with TRBD1. Germline CDR1 is LNHNV and CDR2 is YYDKDF (reference sequence). CDR3 size: 11 residues. The CDR3 DNA follows: TGTGCCACCAGCCGGGACAGGGAACCTTACTTC. Encoded protein: CATSRDREPYF.

This clone was seen only a few times. The chain is built from TRBV30 and TRBJ1-2; maybe TRBD1 (6 bases). Trimming removed 0 bases from V and 6 bases from J, with 11 bases in between. The CDR3 consists of 13 residues. Germline V CDR1 and CDR2: GTSNPN, SVGIG (reference sequence). DNA of the CDR3: TGTGCCTGGAGTGTATCAGGGGTTCATGGCTACACCTTC. This gives the protein CAWSVSGVHGYTF.

This rearrangement joins TRBV3-1 (or the pseudogene TRBV3-2) to TRBJ2-5, with 9 bases identical to TRBD2. The CDR3 consists of 16 residues. Germline V gene lookup returns CDR1 LGHDT and CDR2 YNNKEL (reference sequence). V shed 1 base, J shed 7 bases, and the junction held 10 bases outside the gene matches. CDR3 bases: TGTGCCAGCAGCCAAGGGCTAGCGGGGCTTGGTGGGACCCAGTACTTC. It yields the protein CASSQGLAGLGGTQYF.

This chain uses TRBV3-1 (or the pseudogene TRBV3-2) with TRBJ1-2; D is uncertain. From germline, CDR1 is LGHDT and CDR2 YNNKEL (reference sequence). This CDR3 region has 13 residues. Trimming pared 1 base from V and 4 bases from J, leaving 7 bases between. In DNA form, the CDR3 reads TGTGCCAGCAGCCAAGGCACAGCCTATGGCTACACCTTC. This translates into CASSQGTAYGYTF.

This clone was counted between two and nine times. The rearrangement links TRBV19 to TRBJ2-3, with D tentatively TRBD2 (5 bases). This CDR3 is 18 amino acids long. V gave up 6 bases and J gave up 0 bases, with 22 bases separating them. Looked up from germline, CDR1 is LNHDA and CDR2 is SQIVND (reference sequence). CDR3 in amino acids: CASSYPSGTSASTDTQYF. The CDR3 DNA follows: TGTGCCAGTAGCTATCCCAGCGGAACGAGTGCTAGCACAGATACGCAGTATTTT.

CDR3 in amino acids: CARQGGEQYV. CDR3 coding DNA: TGTGCCAGACAAGGGGGCGAGCAGTACGTC. The rearrangement uses TRBV5-4 and TRBJ2-7; a possible D gene is TRBD1 (6 bases). Looked up from germline, CDR1 is SGHNT and CDR2 is YYREEE (reference sequence). This CDR3 has 10 residues. The germline V and J ends were trimmed by 8 bases and 6 bases, with 9 bases remaining between them.

This clone was picked up one time. V usage is TRBV5-4 and J usage is TRBJ2-1, with TRBD2 matching over 8 bases. CDR1 and CDR2 (germline): SGHNT, YYREEE (reference sequence). This CDR3 comprises 14 residues. V trimming: 1 base; J trimming: 6 bases; junction bases outside the gene matches: 3. CDR3 DNA sequence: TGTGCCAGCAGCTTGCCTAGCGGGTTCAATGAGCAGTTCTTC. It yields the protein CASSLPSGFNEQFF.